This entry is about one T cell receptor beta chain. This sample stems from a study of shared clonotypes between healthy human individuals. An even split of each subset's genomic DNA across several immunoSEQ plates was performed. Repertoires were generated with immunoSEQ multiplex PCR, while TCRdb's copy carries only in-frame clones and drops some. The repertoire holds 2,100,000 or so clones, with 90% to 96% as singletons. This CDR3 has 12 residues. The V and J ends lost 1 base and 8 bases respectively, with 9 bases between them. Germline CDR1 and CDR2: SGHNT and YYREEE (reference sequence). This TCR was recovered from a man younger than 35 in good health. The chain links TRBV5-4 to TRBJ1-2; perhaps TRBD1 as D (6 bases). The specimen sequenced was naive CD4+ T cells sorted from blood. Subset defined: CD45RA+ positively selected. The CDR3 region is CASSLTGYGYTF. The CDR3, as DNA: TGTGCCAGCAGCTTGACAGGGTACGGCTACACCTTC.